The T cell receptor beta chain under discussion was sequenced for a study of Graves' ophthalmopathy and Graves' hyperthyroidism. Beta-chain TCR CDR3 regions were amplified from RNA transcripts. RT-PCR was first run with HTBI primers, then multiplex PCR in a second round. MiXCR was run by TCRdb on the multiplex PCR reads, yielding one entry per CDR3 protein. Counted here are about 1.1 million distinct CDR3 sequences, 35% to 45% occurring once; the ten biggest clones make up around 10%. In germline, CDR1 is SGDLS, CDR2 YYNGEE. The CDR3 has 14 residues. V lost 4 bases to trimming and J lost 1 base; unmatched junction nucleotides: 3.

The material sequenced was peripheral blood or thyroid tissue (not recorded which). The clonotype was recovered from an adult man with Graves' hyperthyroidism. The chain recombines TRBV9 with TRBJ1-1; 8 bases match TRBD1. The CDR3: CASSLRGPNTEAFF. The CDR3 DNA sequence: TGTGCCAGCAGCCTCAGGGGGCCGAACACTGAAGCTTTCTTT.